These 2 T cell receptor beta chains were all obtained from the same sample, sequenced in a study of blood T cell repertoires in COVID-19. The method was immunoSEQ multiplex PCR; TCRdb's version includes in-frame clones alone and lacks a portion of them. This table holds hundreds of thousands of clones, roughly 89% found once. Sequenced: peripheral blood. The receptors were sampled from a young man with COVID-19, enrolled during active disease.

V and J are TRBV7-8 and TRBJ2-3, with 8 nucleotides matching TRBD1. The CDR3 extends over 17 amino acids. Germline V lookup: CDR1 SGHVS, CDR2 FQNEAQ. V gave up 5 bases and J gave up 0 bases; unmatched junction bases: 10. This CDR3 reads CASSQAGGLSSTDTQYF. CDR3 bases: TGTGCCAGCAGCCAAGCAGGGGGCCTATCTAGCACAGATACGCAGTATTTT.

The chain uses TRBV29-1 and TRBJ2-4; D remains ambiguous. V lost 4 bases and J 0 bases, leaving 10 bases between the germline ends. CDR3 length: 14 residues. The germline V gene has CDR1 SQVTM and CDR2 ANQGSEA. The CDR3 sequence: CSVALKLAKNIQYF. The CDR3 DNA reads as TGCAGCGTTGCCTTGAAACTAGCCAAAAACATTCAGTACTTC.